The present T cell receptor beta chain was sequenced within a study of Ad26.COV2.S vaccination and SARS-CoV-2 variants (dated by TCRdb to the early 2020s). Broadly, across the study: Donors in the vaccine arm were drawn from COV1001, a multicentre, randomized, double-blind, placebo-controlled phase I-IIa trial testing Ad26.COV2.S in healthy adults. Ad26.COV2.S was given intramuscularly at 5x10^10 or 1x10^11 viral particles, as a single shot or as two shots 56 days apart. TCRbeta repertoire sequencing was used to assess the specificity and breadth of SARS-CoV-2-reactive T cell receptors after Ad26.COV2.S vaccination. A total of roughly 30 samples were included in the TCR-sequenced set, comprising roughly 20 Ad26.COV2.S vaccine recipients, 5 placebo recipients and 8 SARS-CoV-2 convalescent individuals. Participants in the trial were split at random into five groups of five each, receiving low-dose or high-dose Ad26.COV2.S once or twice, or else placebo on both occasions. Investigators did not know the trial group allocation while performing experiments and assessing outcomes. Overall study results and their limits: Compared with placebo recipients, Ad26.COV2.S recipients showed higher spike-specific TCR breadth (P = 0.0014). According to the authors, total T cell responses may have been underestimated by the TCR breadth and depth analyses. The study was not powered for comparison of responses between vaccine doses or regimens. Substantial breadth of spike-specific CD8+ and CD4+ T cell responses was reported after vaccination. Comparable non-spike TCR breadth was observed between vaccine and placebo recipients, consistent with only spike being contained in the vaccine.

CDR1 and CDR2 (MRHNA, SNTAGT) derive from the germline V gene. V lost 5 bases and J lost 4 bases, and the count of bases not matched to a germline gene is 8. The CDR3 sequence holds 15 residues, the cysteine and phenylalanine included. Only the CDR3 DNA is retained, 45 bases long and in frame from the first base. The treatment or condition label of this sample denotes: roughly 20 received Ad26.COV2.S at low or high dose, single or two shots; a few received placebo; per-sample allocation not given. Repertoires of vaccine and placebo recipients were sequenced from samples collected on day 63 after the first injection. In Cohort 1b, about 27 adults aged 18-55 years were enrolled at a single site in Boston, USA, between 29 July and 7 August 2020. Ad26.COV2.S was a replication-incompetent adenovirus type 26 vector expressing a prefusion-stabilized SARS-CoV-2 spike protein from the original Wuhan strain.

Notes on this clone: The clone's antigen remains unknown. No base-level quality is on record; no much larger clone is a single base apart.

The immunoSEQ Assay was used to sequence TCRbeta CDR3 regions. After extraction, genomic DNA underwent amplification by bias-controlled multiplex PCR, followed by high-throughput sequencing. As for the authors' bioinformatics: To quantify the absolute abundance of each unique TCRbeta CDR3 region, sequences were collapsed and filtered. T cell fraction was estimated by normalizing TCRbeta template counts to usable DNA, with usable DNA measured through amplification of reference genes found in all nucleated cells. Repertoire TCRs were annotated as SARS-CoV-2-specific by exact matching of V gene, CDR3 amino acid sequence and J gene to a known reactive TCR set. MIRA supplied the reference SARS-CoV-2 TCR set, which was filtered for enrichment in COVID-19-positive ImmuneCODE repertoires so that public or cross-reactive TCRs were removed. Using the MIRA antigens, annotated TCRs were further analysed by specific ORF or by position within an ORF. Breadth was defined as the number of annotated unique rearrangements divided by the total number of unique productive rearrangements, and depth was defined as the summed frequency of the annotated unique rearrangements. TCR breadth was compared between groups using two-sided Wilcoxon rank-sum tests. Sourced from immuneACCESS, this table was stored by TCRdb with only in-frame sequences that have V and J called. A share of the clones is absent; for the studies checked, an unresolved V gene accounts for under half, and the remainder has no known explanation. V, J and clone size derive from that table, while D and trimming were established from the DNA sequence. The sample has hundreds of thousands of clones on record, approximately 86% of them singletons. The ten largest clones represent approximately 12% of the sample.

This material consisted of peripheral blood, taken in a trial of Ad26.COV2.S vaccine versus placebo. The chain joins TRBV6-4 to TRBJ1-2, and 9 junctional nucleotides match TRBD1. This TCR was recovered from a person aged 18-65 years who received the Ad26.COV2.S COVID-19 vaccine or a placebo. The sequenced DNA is TGTGCCAGCAGTCCCGATCAGACAGGGGGCTATGGCTACACCTTC. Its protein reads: CASSPDQTGGYGYTF.